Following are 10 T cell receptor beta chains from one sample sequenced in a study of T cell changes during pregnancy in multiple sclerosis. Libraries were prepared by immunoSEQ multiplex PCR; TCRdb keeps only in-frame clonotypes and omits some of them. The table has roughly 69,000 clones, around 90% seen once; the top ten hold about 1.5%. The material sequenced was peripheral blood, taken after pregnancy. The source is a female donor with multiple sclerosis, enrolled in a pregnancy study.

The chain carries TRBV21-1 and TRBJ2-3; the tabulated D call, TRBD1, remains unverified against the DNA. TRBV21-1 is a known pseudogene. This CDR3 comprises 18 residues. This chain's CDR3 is CASSKGDRGGGETDTQYF. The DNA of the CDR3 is TGTGCCAGCAGCAAAGGAGACAGAGGGGGTGGAGAGACAGATACGCAGTATTTT.

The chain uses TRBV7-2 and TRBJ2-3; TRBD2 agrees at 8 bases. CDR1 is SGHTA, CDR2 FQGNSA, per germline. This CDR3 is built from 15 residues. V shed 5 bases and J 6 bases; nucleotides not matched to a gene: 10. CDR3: CASSGWTSPRDTQYF. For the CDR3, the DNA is TGTGCCAGCAGCGGGTGGACTAGCCCACGGGATACGCAGTATTTT.

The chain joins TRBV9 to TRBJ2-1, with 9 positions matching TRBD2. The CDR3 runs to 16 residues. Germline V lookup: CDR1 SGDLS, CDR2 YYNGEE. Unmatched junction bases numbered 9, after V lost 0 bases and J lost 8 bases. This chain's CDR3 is CASSVGGSGSTHEQFF. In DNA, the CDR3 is TGTGCCAGCAGCGTAGGGGGTAGCGGGAGTACCCATGAGCAGTTCTTC.

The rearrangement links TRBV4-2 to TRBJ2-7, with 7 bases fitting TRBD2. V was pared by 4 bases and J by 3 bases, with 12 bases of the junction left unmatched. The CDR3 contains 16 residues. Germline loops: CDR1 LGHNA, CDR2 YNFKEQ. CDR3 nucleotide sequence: TGTGCCAGCAGCCCCTTGGGTTCCAGCGGGAACTACGAGCAGTACTTC. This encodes CASSPLGSSGNYEQYF.

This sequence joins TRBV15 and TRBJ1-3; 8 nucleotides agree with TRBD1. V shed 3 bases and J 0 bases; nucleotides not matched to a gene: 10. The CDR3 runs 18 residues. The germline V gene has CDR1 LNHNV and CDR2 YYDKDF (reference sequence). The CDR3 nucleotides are TGTGCCACCAGCAGGGGGCCGCGCAGGGGGCACTCTGGAAACACCATATATTTT. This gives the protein CATSRGPRRGHSGNTIYF.

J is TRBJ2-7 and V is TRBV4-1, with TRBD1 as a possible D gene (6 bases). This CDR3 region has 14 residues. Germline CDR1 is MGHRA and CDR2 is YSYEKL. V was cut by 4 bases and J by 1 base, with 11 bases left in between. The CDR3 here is CASSPTQGSYEQYF. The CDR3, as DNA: TGCGCCAGCAGCCCGACCCAGGGGTCCTACGAGCAGTACTTC.

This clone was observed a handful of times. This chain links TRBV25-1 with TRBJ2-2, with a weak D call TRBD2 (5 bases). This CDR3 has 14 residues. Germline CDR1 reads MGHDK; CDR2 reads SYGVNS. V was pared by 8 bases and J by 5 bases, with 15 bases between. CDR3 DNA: TGTGCCAGCCGAACCACGGACTTTACCGGGGAGCTGTTTTTT. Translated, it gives CASRTTDFTGELFF. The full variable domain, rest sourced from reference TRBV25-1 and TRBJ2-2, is EADIYQTPRYLVIGTGKKITLECSQTMGHDKMYWYQQDPGMELHLIHYSYGVNSTEKGDLSSESTVSRIRTEHFPLTLESARPSHTSQYLCASRTTDFTGELFFGEGSRLTVL.

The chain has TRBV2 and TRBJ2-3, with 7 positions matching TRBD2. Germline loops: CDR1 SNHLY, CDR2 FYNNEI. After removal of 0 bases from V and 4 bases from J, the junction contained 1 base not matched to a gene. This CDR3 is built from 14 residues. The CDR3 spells CASSEALAADTQYF. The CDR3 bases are TGTGCCAGCAGTGAAGCGCTAGCGGCAGATACGCAGTATTTT. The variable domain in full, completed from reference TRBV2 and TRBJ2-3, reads EPEVTQTPSHQVTQMGQEVILRCVPISNHLYFYWYRQILGQKVEFLVSFYNNEISEKSEIFDDQFSVERPDGSNFTLKIRSTKLEDSAMYFCASSEALAADTQYFGPGTRLTVL.

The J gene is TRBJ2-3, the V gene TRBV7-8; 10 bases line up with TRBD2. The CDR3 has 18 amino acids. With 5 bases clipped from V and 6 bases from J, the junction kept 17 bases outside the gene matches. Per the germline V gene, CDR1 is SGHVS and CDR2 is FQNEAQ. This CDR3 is CASSQVGLAENPGDTQYF. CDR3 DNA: TGTGCCAGCAGCCAAGTAGGACTAGCGGAAAACCCCGGGGATACGCAGTATTTT.

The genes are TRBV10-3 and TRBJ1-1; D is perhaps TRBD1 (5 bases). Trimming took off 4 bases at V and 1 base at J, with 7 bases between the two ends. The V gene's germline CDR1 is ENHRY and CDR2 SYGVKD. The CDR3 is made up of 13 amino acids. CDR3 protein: CAISGGRNTEAFF. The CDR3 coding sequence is TGTGCCATCAGTGGGGGCAGGAACACTGAAGCTTTCTTT.